Listed below are T cell receptor beta chains from one sample, sequenced in a study of shared clonotypes between healthy human individuals. Assay: immunoSEQ multiplex PCR; the TCRdb copy retains only in-frame clones and omits some. There are around 530,000 clones in the sample; around 80% occur only once, and around 12% lies in the top ten. The sample was PBMCs. The receptors here all came from a woman in her forties in good health. Some clones in this sample may be carry-over from other donors' samples. Both conserved end residues are trimmed from each CDR3.

>TRBV30|-
AWGQGGYEQY
>TRBV9|TRBJ2-7
ASSVGLAVSEQY
>TRBV29-1|TRBJ2-5
STREGGRETQY
>TRBV5-1|TRBJ1-3
ASSLESSGNTIY
>TRBV5-6|TRBJ2-1
ASSLFRGQGFF
>TRBV18|TRBJ2-3
ASSPYRGGADTQY
>TRBV7-8|TRBJ2-1
ASSKQEGSEQF
>TRBV19|TRBJ1-1
ASSTRGREAF
>TRBV6-4|TRBJ2-6
ASSDGKGSGANVLT
>TRBV10-2|TRBJ2-1
ASRKREGVDEQF
>TRBV4-1|TRBJ1-2
ASSQEIEGSYGYT
>TRBV7-2|TRBJ2-1
ASRAGTSEYNEQF
>TRBV28|TRBJ1-2
ASRQWEGYGYT
>TRBV20-1|TRBJ2-1
SGRADNEQF
>TRBV15|TRBJ1-4
ATSRDSLPQGEKLF
>TRBV5-1|TRBJ1-4
ASSEQGASEKLF
>TRBV5-8|TRBJ1-4
ASSLLGATNEKLF
>TRBV5-1|TRBJ2-7
ASSWSSGGEQY
>TRBV25-1|TRBJ1-2
ASSVTGWYGYT
>TRBV11-2|TRBJ2-7
ASSLDLGVEQY
>TRBV30|TRBJ2-1
AYAGGPYNEQF
>TRBV15|TRBJ1-1
ATSREMGVRHTEAF
>TRBV18|TRBJ2-4
ASSPPTGSDIQY
>TRBV5-1|TRBJ2-2
ATSQGAHTGELF
>TRBV5-5|TRBJ1-1
ASGDYAGSGTF
>TRBV18|TRBJ1-1
ASSRGGGLAEAF
>TRBV6-1|TRBJ1-5
ASSRGQGNGQPQH
>TRBV28|TRBJ2-1
ASSLAGGVYNEQF
>TRBV29-1|TRBJ2-7
SVEEGQGGHYEQY